Below are 7 T cell receptor beta chains sequenced from a single sample in a study of T cells in Graves' hyperthyroidism and ophthalmopathy. The source material, RNA transcripts, was used to amplify TCR beta CDR3 regions. TCR CDR3 underwent first-round RT-PCR with the HTBI primer set. TCRdb processed the multiplex PCR reads anew with MiXCR; each CDR3 protein has one entry. The repertoire has approximately 420,000 distinct CDR3 sequences, about an eighth of them found once; the top ten carry about 5%. The sample comprised blood. The source of these receptors is a woman younger than 35 with Graves' hyperthyroidism.

This clonotype was counted many times. CDR3 protein: CASSLAGGEIDTQYF. The CDR3, as DNA: TGTGCCAGCAGCTTGGCGGGAGGTGAAATAGATACGCAGTATTTT. This chain uses TRBV11-2 with TRBJ2-3; TRBD2 agrees at 8 bases. V trimming: 3 bases; J trimming: 5 bases; junction bases outside the gene matches: 7. Germline V gene lookup returns CDR1 SGHAT and CDR2 FQNNGV. CDR3 size: 15 residues.

This chain joins TRBV19 and TRBJ2-3; TRBD2 aligns across 8 bases. Germline loops: CDR1 LNHDA, CDR2 SQIVND (reference sequence). After removal of 3 bases from V and 2 bases from J, the junction contained 7 bases not matched to a gene. The CDR3 runs 16 residues. The CDR3 loop reads CASSIGTSGYTDTQYF. CDR3 DNA: TGTGCCAGTAGTATTGGTACTAGCGGATACACAGATACGCAGTATTTT.

This clonotype was detected ten times or more. The chain recombines TRBV12-3 or TRBV12-4 with TRBJ1-1; D might be TRBD1 (6 bases). The V and J ends lost 3 bases and 6 bases respectively, with 11 bases between them. This CDR3 region has 13 residues. CDR3 coding DNA: TGTGCCAGCAGTTTGTACAGGGTCTCTGAAGCTTTCTTT. Its translation is CASSLYRVSEAFF.

The sample holds many counts of this clonotype. This rearrangement joins TRBV7-8 to TRBJ1-4, with D hard to call. The germline CDR1 and CDR2 sequences are SGHVS and FQNEAQ. CDR3 length equals 16 residues. Trimming stripped 5 bases from V and 0 bases from J, with 13 bases between. The CDR3 coding sequence is TGTGCCAGCAGCCAAGGTTCAGGCTCAACTAATGAAAAACTGTTTTTT. The encoded protein is CASSQGSGSTNEKLFF.

In its sample, this clonotype was seen many times. This chain joins TRBV20-1 and TRBJ1-1; D remains unclear. Germline V gene data show CDR1 as DFQATT and CDR2 as SNEGSKA (reference sequence). V shed 5 bases and J shed 4 bases, with 11 bases lying between them. This CDR3 contains 12 residues. In nucleotides, the CDR3 is TGCAGTGCTTTCTGGTTAGGCACTGAAGCTTTCTTT. Its protein is CSAFWLGTEAFF.

This clonotype was counted at least ten times. This chain connects TRBV28 to TRBJ1-6; D is undetermined. V was cut by 7 bases and J by 0 bases, with 16 bases left in between. CDR1 is MDHEN and CDR2 is SYDVKM in the germline V gene. The CDR3 runs to 17 residues. CDR3 region: CASTGVVDSSYNSPLHF. In DNA form, the CDR3 reads TGTGCCAGCACCGGGGTAGTCGATAGCTCCTATAATTCACCCCTCCACTTT.

The rearrangement uses TRBV5-1 and TRBJ1-1; D not certain. V lost 8 bases and J 1 base, leaving 9 bases between the germline ends. In germline, CDR1 is SGHRS, CDR2 YFSETQ. The CDR3 is 12 residues long. The CDR3 coding sequence is TGCGCCAGTAATGGAGAGAACACTGAAGCTTTCTTT. Translation: CASNGENTEAFF.